This entry is about one T cell receptor (beta chain). What it binds is unknown. This likely comes from a read error, as the CDR3 has no conserved phenylalanine or tryptophan at its end. This sample was included in a study of tumor-infiltrating lymphocytes in primary liver carcinoma. Study background: Spanning 30 to 69 years of age, the patients were men and women. Findings and caveats of the study: Tumors and blood were compared for top-250-clone fraction, and tumors had the significantly higher value (p = 0.039).

Co-extraction of RNA and DNA was performed on about 19-33 mg of unsorted bulk tissue. Constant-region priming of about 520 ng total RNA yielded TCR beta cDNA. ARM-PCR was slightly modified, and three nested multiplex PCR rounds with it gave rise to the TCR beta libraries. The opening two PCR rounds, 10 cycles each, paired TRBV1-TRBV30 forward primers with a C-beta reverse primer. TCRdb fed the multiplex PCR reads into MiXCR, producing one record per CDR3 protein. The sample lists around 56,000 distinct CDR3 sequences, 70% to 85% seen once, with approximately 50% in the top ten. The J segment lost 6 bases and the V segment lost 2 bases, leaving 2 bases of the junction unmatched. The germline gives CDR1 SGHRS, CDR2 YFSETQ. There are 13 residues in the CDR3.

The specimen sequenced was liver tumor tissue from sampling region 2. The subset here: tumor region T2, inferior pole. This chain uses TRBV5-1 with TRBJ2-1; TRBD1 agrees at 7 bases. The source is a middle-aged man with primary liver carcinoma and hepatitis B virus infection. This chain's CDR3 is CASSLTGVNEQFL. In nucleotides, the CDR3 is TGCGCCAGCAGCTTAACAGGGGTCAATGAGCAGTTCCTC.